Listed here is a single TCR beta chain. Its antigen is unknown. One base away there is no much larger clone; base qualities are not given. Library preparation was by 5' RACE. Instrument on record: NextSeq 500. The TCR library protocol attached unique molecular identifiers to individual cDNA molecules to correct for sequencing error and PCR bias. Sequencing covered both TCR alpha and beta chains, and within each sample the abundances of alpha and beta sequences were tightly co-correlated. From the authors' description of their analysis: Decombinator V4 was used to perform V gene, J gene and CDR3 annotation of TCR sequences. Expanded TCRs were defined as changing significantly between any two time points under a Poisson model with p below 0.0001. TCR abundances were normalised to the total number of TCRs sequenced in each sample and reported as counts per million. TRAV1-2 paired with TRAJ12, TRAJ20 or TRAJ33 defined MAIT TCRs, while TRAV10 paired with TRAJ18 defined iNKT TCRs. A search of VDJdb, accessed on 1 November 2021, was run for TCRs annotated to CMV, EBV and SARS-CoV-2, with TCRs annotated for multiple antigens excluded. Using fastp trimming at Q25 and MiXCR clonotype assembly, TCRdb reanalyzed the public sequencing data and kept in-frame beta chains. Each entry is one CDR3 protein sequence, shown with its most common DNA and genes. For this entry, the V and J calls and clone size follow TCRdb and not the study's own pipeline. In all, the sample holds tens of thousands of distinct CDR3 sequences, and around 9.3% of those were seen once. In total, the top ten clones hold 17% of the sample.

This sample was taken from a study of early T cells in non-severe SARS-CoV-2 infection (dated by TCRdb to 2020 to 2022). Context from the whole study: Because TCR sequencing relied on bulk RNA taken from unsorted whole blood, pairing of alpha and beta chains was not possible.

This was a case-control study nested in a cohort of healthcare workers in London, UK, who had nasopharyngeal swab PCR tests and blood samples taken every week. Healthcare workers were recruited during the week of the UK lockdown, between 23 and 31 March 2020, and followed weekly for up to 16 weeks. The junction carries 8 bases between V and J, which are trimmed by 5 bases and 3 bases respectively. The CDR3 covers 12 residues, taking in both the cysteine and the phenylalanine. CDR3 DNA only is kept here, 36 bases in frame from base 1. CDR1 and CDR2 were assigned from the germline V gene as MDHEN and SYDVKM. Findings and caveats that apply to the study as a whole: VDJdb matching was skewed toward anti-spike CD8 responses, so virus-specific expansions were likely underestimated and private and CD4 specificities were missed.

The sequence was obtained from an adult who was a healthcare worker with PCR-confirmed SARS-CoV-2 infection or an uninfected control (not recorded which). The sequenced sample consisted of whole blood. The sequence joins TRBV28 to TRBJ2-7, with the D gene not confidently named. This receptor carries the CDR3 CASSIRLYEQYF. The nucleotide sequence is TGTGCCAGCAGTATCAGACTCTACGAGCAGTACTTC.